This record concerns one T cell receptor beta chain sequence. The antigen is not known. Per germline, CDR1 MNHEY and CDR2 SMNVEV (reference sequence). V gave up 0 bases and J gave up 3 bases, with 15 bases separating them. The CDR3 is made up of 17 amino acids. Several immunoSEQ 96-well plates shared each subset's DNA, each plate a replicate. TCRdb's copy holds only in-frame clones and misses some; the assay was immunoSEQ multiplex PCR. Among roughly 2 million clones listed, roughly 95% were seen once. Healthy HIV-negative adults without recent acute infections or vaccinations served as donors. The entry originates in a study of shared clonotypes between healthy human individuals. Broader study findings: In four donors, about 5% of naive CD4 clonotypes appeared in common. In having few donors, the study represented limited genetic and exposure-history diversity.

The V and J genes are TRBV27 and TRBJ2-1, with TRBD2 as a possible D gene (5 bases). The sequence was obtained from a man younger than 30 in good health. The sample taken for sequencing was naive CD4+ T cells sorted from blood. Specified subset: CD45RA+ positively selected. The CDR3 coding sequence is TGTGCCAGCAGTTTATCGGTCCGAGGGATACTCTACAATGAGCAGTTCTTC. This sequence encodes CASSLSVRGILYNEQFF.